A single sample is the source of the 32 T cell receptor beta chains below, sequenced in a study of regulatory T cells in long-lasting Graves disease. The time point: newly diagnosed GD, antithyroid drugs for less than 3 months. There was RNA extracted from PBMCs, and the TCR library was made from it. HTBI primers from iRepertoire and Arm-PCR of CDR3 regions yielded the TCR beta libraries. From the multiplex PCR reads, TCRdb called clonotypes with MiXCR, one entry per CDR3 protein. The data contain approximately 300,000 distinct CDR3 sequences, over 15% of them singletons. The sequences come from peripheral blood mononuclear cells (PBMCs), collected at new diagnosis, from a patient treated with antithyroid drugs. Receptors were obtained from a female donor with Graves disease.

This clonotype was seen many times. This chain connects TRBV12-3 or TRBV12-4 to TRBJ1-2, with D possibly being TRBD1 (5 bases). The CDR3 totals 17 residues. Between the trimmed V and J ends, which lost 3 bases and 4 bases, there was a span of 21 bases. This CDR3 is CASSFLVGGGDLYGYTF. Written as DNA, the CDR3 is TGTGCCAGCAGTTTTCTGGTGGGGGGAGGGGACCTCTATGGCTACACCTTC.

This clonotype was seen at least ten times. The chain has TRBV6-5 and TRBJ1-4; D is ambiguous. Germline CDR1 is MNHEY and CDR2 is SVGAGI. The length of the CDR3 is 16 residues. Between the trimmed V and J ends, which lost 0 bases and 7 bases, there was a span of 15 bases. CDR3 protein: CASSYSRPTGGEKLFF. CDR3 sequence (DNA): TGTGCCAGCAGTTACTCCCGTCCCACGGGTGGTGAAAAACTGTTTTTT.

This clonotype was detected many times. The chain has TRBV7-9 and TRBJ2-3; TRBD1 matches at 8 bases. Germline CDR1 is SEHNR and CDR2 is FQNEAQ (reference sequence). The CDR3 is 17 amino acids. V gave up 4 bases and J gave up 5 bases; unmatched junction bases: 14. The CDR3 protein is CASSYRKESTGGDTQYF. CDR3 bases: TGTGCCAGCAGCTACCGAAAGGAGTCCACAGGGGGAGATACGCAGTATTTT.

This clonotype showed up just a few times. The chain joins TRBV7-9 to TRBJ1-2; TRBD1 matches at 7 bases. CDR1 is SEHNR and CDR2 is FQNEAQ in the germline V gene (reference sequence). With 0 bases clipped from V and 7 bases from J, the junction kept 2 bases outside the gene matches. This CDR3 spans 13 amino acids. The chain's CDR3 is CASSLAGGVGYTF. The CDR3 DNA follows: TGTGCCAGCAGCTTAGCAGGGGGCGTTGGCTACACCTTC. Supplemented by reference TRBV7-9 and TRBJ1-2, the full variable domain reads DTGVSQNPRHKITKRGQNVTFRCDPISEHNRLYWYRQTLGQGPEFLTYFQNEAQLEKSRLLSDRFSAERPKGSFSTLEIQRTEQGDSAMYLCASSLAGGVGYTFGSGTRLTVV.

At least ten counts were recorded for this clonotype. The chain recombines TRBV30 with TRBJ2-4; D is uncertain. V was clipped by 7 bases and J by 0 bases, with 19 bases between them. This CDR3 comprises 16 residues. Germline loops: CDR1 GTSNPN, CDR2 SVGIG (reference sequence). The CDR3 spells CASSHLSSLAKNIQYF. CDR3 DNA sequence: TGTGCCTCTTCACACCTTAGCAGCCTAGCCAAAAACATTCAGTACTTC.

This clonotype was detected ten times or more. The CDR3 here is CASSLRDTYVEQYF. The CDR3 DNA is TGTGCCAGCAGCCTGCGGGACACCTACGTAGAGCAGTACTTC. The chain employs TRBV12-3 or TRBV12-4 and TRBJ2-7; D might be TRBD1 or TRBD2, each matching 6 bases. The CDR3 covers 14 residues. V dropped 6 bases and J dropped 7 bases, with 19 bases sitting between them.

V is TRBV28 and J is TRBJ1-1; D is perhaps TRBD1 (5 bases). The germline V gene has CDR1 MDHEN and CDR2 SYDVKM. The CDR3 is 11 residues long. Trimming cost V 7 bases and J 4 bases, with 7 bases left between them. The CDR3 sequence: CASTGTTEAFF. The CDR3 DNA sequence: TGTGCCAGCACCGGGACCACTGAAGCTTTCTTT.

This clonotype was seen many times. This rearrangement joins TRBV12-3 or TRBV12-4 to TRBJ1-2; 11 nucleotides line up with TRBD1. Trimming removed 4 bases from V and 3 bases from J; junction bases left unmatched: 10. The CDR3 is made up of 17 amino acids. In nucleotides, the CDR3 is TGTGCCAGCAGTTCCGGGACAGGGGGTGAGTGGGACTATGGCTACACCTTC. Protein sequence: CASSSGTGGEWDYGYTF.

This clonotype was counted many times. This chain connects TRBV27 to TRBJ2-3, with a tentative D call TRBD1 (6 bases). This CDR3 region has 15 residues. The V gene's germline CDR1 is MNHEY and CDR2 SMNVEV (reference sequence). V was trimmed by 6 bases and J by 2 bases, leaving 15 bases between them. The CDR3 bases are TGTGCCAGCAGGCTACAGGGAAAATACACAGATACGCAGTATTTT. Translation gives CASRLQGKYTDTQYF.

This clonotype appeared a few times. V is TRBV20-1 and J is TRBJ2-7; 9 nucleotides match TRBD1. The junction had 5 bases not matched to a gene; V was cut back by 5 bases and J by 0 bases. Germline values: CDR1 DFQATT, CDR2 SNEGSKA (reference sequence). The CDR3 sequence is 14 residues long. The CDR3 is CSASGTGNSYEQYF. For the CDR3, the DNA is TGCAGTGCTTCCGGGACAGGGAACTCCTACGAGCAGTACTTC.

Concerning this clonotype: Only one base separates this from a far larger clonotype, so it likely reflects a read error. The chain links TRBV12-5 to TRBJ2-7, with a weak D call TRBD2 (5 bases). Deletions cut 5 bases from V and 7 bases from J, with 15 bases between. Germline lookup yields CDR1 LGHNT and CDR2 FRNRAP. The CDR3 contains 13 residues. Here the CDR3 reads CASGGRALDEQYF. CDR3 nucleotide sequence: TGTGCTAGTGGTGGGCGGGCATTGGATGAGCAGTACTTC. Looking up the rest from reference TRBV12-5 and TRBJ2-7 gives the full variable domain: DARVTQTPRHKVTEMGQEVTMRCQPILGHNTVFWYRQTMMQGLELLAYFRNRAPLDDSGMPKDRFSAEMPDATLATLKIQPSEPRDSAVYFCASGGRALDEQYFGPGTRLTVT.

As regards this clonotype: One end of the junction varies from germline; a read error may be responsible. The chain has TRBV12-3 or TRBV12-4 and TRBJ2-7; 8 nucleotides align to TRBD2. The CDR3 extends over 17 amino acids. This chain's CDR3 is CASSFAGLAGGPYEQYF. In DNA form, the CDR3 reads TGTGCCAGCAGTTTCGCCGGTCTGGCGGGAGGACCATACGAGCAGTATTTC.

A few counts support this clonotype. V is TRBV12-3 or TRBV12-4 and J is TRBJ2-2; perhaps TRBD2 as D (6 bases). Trimming shortened V by 0 bases and J by 2 bases, and 10 bases separated the two germline ends. The CDR3 is 16 amino acids. CDR3 loop: CASSLAGGKNTGELFF. CDR3 bases: TGTGCCAGCAGTTTAGCCGGGGGAAAAAACACCGGGGAGCTGTTTTTT.

V is TRBV9 and J is TRBJ1-2, with a weak D call TRBD1 (6 bases). The germline V and J ends were trimmed by 3 bases and 4 bases, with 16 bases remaining between them. This CDR3 is built from 15 residues. The germline gives CDR1 SGDLS, CDR2 YYNGEE. The CDR3 region has the DNA TGTGCCAGCAGCGGGACAGCCCTTAGGGTCTATGGCTACACCTTC. As protein: CASSGTALRVYGYTF. Combining the CDR3 with reference TRBV9 and TRBJ1-2 gives the whole variable domain DSGVTQTPKHLITATGQRVTLRCSPRSGDLSVYWYQQSLDQGLQFLIQYYNGEERAKGNILERFSAQQFPDLHSELNLSSLELGDSALYFCASSGTALRVYGYTFGSGTRLTVV.

A word on this clonotype: This likely stems from a read error, as it lies one base from a far larger clone. The chain joins TRBV12-3 or TRBV12-4 to TRBJ2-1; D is uncertain. TRBJ2-5 explains the end of the DNA better; the J call may be wrong. This CDR3 has 14 residues. CDR3 residues: CASSLGTVGETQYF. Written as DNA, the CDR3 is TGTGCCAGCAGTTTAGGTACAGTAGGAGAGACCCAGTACTTC.

This clonotype was detected only a few times. This chain links TRBV27 with TRBJ2-3; TRBD1 matches at 7 bases. CDR3 length: 14 amino acids. V was pared by 6 bases and J by 1 base, with 4 bases of the junction left unmatched. Per the germline V gene, CDR1 is MNHEY and CDR2 is SMNVEV (reference sequence). CDR3 loop: CASRTTGGTDTQYF. The CDR3 DNA reads TGTGCCAGCAGAACAACAGGGGGCACAGATACGCAGTATTTT.

This clonotype was observed a handful of times. V and J are TRBV5-1 and TRBJ2-5; D is uncertain. The CDR3 sequence is 14 residues long. V lost 7 bases to trimming and J lost 2 bases, with 15 bases between them. Germline lookup yields CDR1 SGHRS and CDR2 YFSETQ. CDR3 in amino acids: CASARRSHQETQYF. The CDR3 DNA reads TGCGCCAGCGCACGACGGAGCCATCAAGAGACCCAGTACTTC.

This clonotype was observed many times. V is TRBV27 and J is TRBJ2-1, with a possible D match to TRBD2 (5 bases). Trimming took off 8 bases at V and 0 bases at J, with 17 bases between the two ends. The CDR3 totals 16 residues. Germline V gene data show CDR1 as MNHEY and CDR2 as SMNVEV (reference sequence). The CDR3 region is CASGAYGGPSYNEQFF. In DNA form, the CDR3 reads TGTGCCAGCGGAGCTTATGGCGGGCCCTCCTACAATGAGCAGTTCTTC.

This clonotype has a count of ten or more. The rearrangement uses TRBV24-1 and TRBJ2-3; TRBD1 matches 12 bases. V dropped 0 bases and J dropped 5; count of bases not matched to a gene: 5. In germline, CDR1 is KGHDR, CDR2 SFDVKD. This CDR3 is 17 amino acids long. The CDR3 region is CATSDLGGQGARDTQYF. In DNA, the CDR3 is TGTGCCACCAGTGATTTGGGGGGACAGGGGGCGAGAGATACGCAGTATTTT.

In this sample, this clonotype turned up many times. The genes are TRBV20-1 and TRBJ2-3, with 7 positions matching TRBD2. Germline-derived CDR1 and CDR2 are DFQATT and SNEGSKA (reference sequence). The CDR3 consists of 20 residues. After removal of 0 bases from V and 2 bases from J, the junction contained 20 bases not matched to a gene. DNA of the CDR3: TGCAGTGCTAGAGATCTGGGCGGGAGCCCGAAGACCTGGGACACAGATACGCAGTATTTT. Its translation is CSARDLGGSPKTWDTDTQYF.

This clonotype occurred many times. J is TRBJ2-7 and V is TRBV29-1; D is possibly TRBD2 (7 bases). The germline V and J ends were trimmed by 6 bases and 5 bases, with 20 bases remaining between them. The germline gives CDR1 SQVTM, CDR2 ANQGSEA. The CDR3 runs 14 residues. CDR3 nucleotide sequence: TGCAGCGTGCTAGGGGGGGTTGTTGGAGACGAGCAGTACTTC. Translated, it gives CSVLGGVVGDEQYF.

As to this clonotype: A far larger clone is one base from this, pointing to a likely read error. The chain has TRBV12-3 or TRBV12-4 and TRBJ2-5; TRBD1 matches at 7 bases. The DNA end is more similar to TRBJ2-1, so the J call may be wrong. This CDR3 region has 14 residues. The CDR3 DNA follows: TGTGCCAGCGGTTTTTCGGGACAGCACAAGGAGCAGTTCTTC. It yields the protein CASGFSGQHKEQFF.

This clonotype has a count of ten or more. The chain links TRBV28 to TRBJ1-2; tentative D call: TRBD1 (6 bases). Germline V CDR1 and CDR2: MDHEN, SYDVKM. The CDR3 covers 14 residues. Between the trimmed V and J ends, which lost 5 bases and 2 bases, there was a span of 12 bases. This chain's CDR3 is CASSERTENYGYTF. The CDR3 DNA sequence: TGTGCCAGCAGTGAACGGACAGAAAACTATGGCTACACCTTC.

This clonotype was counted only a few times. The rearrangement joins TRBV4-1 to TRBJ2-1; no clear D gene. This CDR3 contains 13 residues. Between the trimmed V and J ends, which lost 4 bases and 10 bases, there was a span of 14 bases. Per germline, CDR1 MGHRA and CDR2 YSYEKL. CDR3 region: CASSPERFREQFF. The CDR3 DNA follows: TGCGCCAGCAGCCCCGAAAGGTTCCGGGAGCAGTTCTTC.

This sequence joins TRBV9 and TRBJ1-1; 7 nucleotides line up with TRBD1. Germline-derived CDR1 and CDR2 are SGDLS and YYNGEE. The CDR3 contains 12 residues. J was trimmed by 7 bases and V by 4 bases; bases with no gene match: 4. The CDR3 sequence: CASSHRDSEAFF. The CDR3 nucleotides read TGTGCCAGCAGCCACCGGGACAGTGAAGCTTTCTTT.

To note about this clonotype: This likely reflects a read error, since a far larger clone is one base away. V is TRBV10-3 and J is TRBJ2-2; D not resolved. CDR1 ENHRY and CDR2 SYGVKD come from the germline V gene. Trimming pared 5 bases from V and 6 bases from J, leaving 13 bases between. The CDR3 runs to 14 residues. The CDR3 loop is CAISPTSASGELFF. CDR3 nucleotide sequence: TGTGCCATCAGTCCCACCTCAGCGTCCGGGGAGCTGTTTTTT.

This rearrangement joins TRBV30 to TRBJ2-7; D ambiguous. Germline CDR1 and CDR2: GTSNPN and SVGIG (reference sequence). With 3 bases removed from V and 6 bases from J, the gap between germline ends came to 9 bases. The CDR3 is 11 amino acids. The CDR3 DNA reads as TGTGCCTGGAGCTCCTTCTCCGAGCAGTACTTC. Translated, it gives CAWSSFSEQYF.

The sample holds many counts of this clonotype. This chain links TRBV28 with TRBJ2-3; D is possibly TRBD1 or TRBD2 (6 bases each). Germline V CDR1 and CDR2: MDHEN, SYDVKM. The V end lost 6 bases, the J end lost 5 bases, and 12 bases lay between the germline ends. The CDR3 runs 13 residues. CDR3 nucleotide sequence: TGTGCCAGCAGCCGACTAGGGGGAGATACGCAGTATTTT. This encodes CASSRLGGDTQYF.

In this sample, this clonotype turned up many times. This chain uses TRBV15 with TRBJ2-2; 12 positions agree with TRBD2. Germline CDR1 LNHNV, CDR2 YYDKDF (reference sequence). There are 19 residues in the CDR3. The J segment lost 6 bases and the V segment lost 3 bases, leaving 14 bases of the junction unmatched. In DNA, the CDR3 is TGTGCCACCAGCAGTACCCGACCGGGACTAGCGGGTTTGGCCGGGGAGCTGTTTTTT. Protein product: CATSSTRPGLAGLAGELFF.

In this sample, this clonotype turned up many times. The chain uses TRBV5-4 and TRBJ2-5; D gene uncertain. In germline, CDR1 is SGHNT, CDR2 YYREEE (reference sequence). Trimming stripped 2 bases from V and 7 bases from J, with 9 bases between. The CDR3 covers 12 residues. The CDR3 sequence: CASSLGQTTQYF. The CDR3 nucleotides read TGTGCCAGCAGCTTAGGGCAAACGACCCAGTACTTC.

As for this clonotype: A single base is all that separates this from a far larger clone, so a read error is likely. J is TRBJ2-5 and V is TRBV11-2, with D perhaps TRBD2 (6 bases). Germline V lookup: CDR1 SGHAT, CDR2 FQNNGV. The CDR3 length is 14 residues. The CDR3 here is CASRPTSSLPEQSF. CDR3 in DNA: TGTGCCAGCAGACCAACTAGCTCCCTCCCTGAGCAGTCCTTC.

The table lists this clonotype with many counts. The chain employs TRBV2 and TRBJ2-1, with TRBD2 matching over 14 bases. This CDR3 comprises 15 residues. Unmatched junction bases numbered 5, after V lost 6 bases and J lost 7 bases. Germline V gene sequence: CDR1 SNHLY, CDR2 FYNNEI. The CDR3 DNA reads as TGTGCCAGCAGGGGGACTAGCGGGAGTAGGAATGAGCAGTTCTTC. Amino acids: CASRGTSGSRNEQFF.